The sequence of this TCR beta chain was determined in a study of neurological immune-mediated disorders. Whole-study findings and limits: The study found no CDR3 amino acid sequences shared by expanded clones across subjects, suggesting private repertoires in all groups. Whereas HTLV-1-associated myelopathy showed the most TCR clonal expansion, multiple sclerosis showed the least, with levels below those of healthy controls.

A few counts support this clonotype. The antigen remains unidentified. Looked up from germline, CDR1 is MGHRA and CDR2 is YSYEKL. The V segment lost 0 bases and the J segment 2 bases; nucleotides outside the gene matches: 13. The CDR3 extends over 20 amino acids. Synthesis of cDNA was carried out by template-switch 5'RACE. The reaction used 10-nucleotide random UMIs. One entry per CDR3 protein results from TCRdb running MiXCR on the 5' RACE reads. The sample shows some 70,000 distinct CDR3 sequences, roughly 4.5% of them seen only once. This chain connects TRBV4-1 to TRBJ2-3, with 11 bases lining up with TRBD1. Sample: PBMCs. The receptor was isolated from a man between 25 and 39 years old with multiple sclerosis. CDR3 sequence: CASSQDVGQGALGITDTQYF. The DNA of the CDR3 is TGCGCCAGCAGCCAAGATGTCGGACAGGGGGCGCTGGGGATCACAGATACGCAGTATTTT.